The 10 T cell receptor beta chains presented below share a single source sample, sequenced in a study of cytomegalovirus exposure and HLA in healthy donors. Vbeta (60) and Jbeta (13) primers were used in the PCR. Only in-frame clones appear in the TCRdb table, and some are missing; sequencing was by immunoSEQ multiplex PCR. The sample has fewer than 150,000 clones, approximately 80% seen once. Sequenced input: PBMCs. These receptors all stem from a woman between 45 and 65 years old in good health and CMV-seronegative.

The chain has TRBV21-1 and TRBJ2-1; the table's D call TRBD2 went unverified against the DNA. TRBV21-1 is termed a pseudogene. The CDR3 is 16 residues long. CDR3 region: CASSKKPKRGANEQFF. In DNA, the CDR3 is TGTGCCAGCAGCAAAAAGCCCAAGCGGGGGGCTAATGAGCAGTTCTTC.

The chain carries TRBV14 and TRBJ2-2, with D tentatively TRBD2 (6 bases). Germline CDR1 and CDR2: SGHDN and FVKESK. The CDR3 has 14 residues. The V end lost 4 bases, the J end lost 4 bases, and 10 bases lay between the germline ends. The CDR3 sequence: CASSPRLGTGELFF. CDR3 nucleotide sequence: TGTGCCAGCAGCCCTAGACTAGGCACCGGGGAGCTGTTTTTT. The full variable domain, its missing parts supplied by reference TRBV14 and TRBJ2-2, is EAGVTQFPSHSVIEKGQTVTLRCDPISGHDNLYWYRRVMGKEIKFLLHFVKESKQDESGMPNNRFLAERTGGTYSTLKVQPAELEDSGVYFCASSPRLGTGELFFGEGSRLTVL.

This chain uses TRBV28 with TRBJ1-2; D not certain. This CDR3 is built from 11 residues. Deletions cut 8 bases from V and 2 bases from J, with 6 bases between. Germline V lookup: CDR1 MDHEN, CDR2 SYDVKM. The DNA for the CDR3 is TGTGCCAGCGTCGCGAACTATGGCTACACCTTC. It encodes CASVANYGYTF.

This clone came up a few times. The DNA of the CDR3 is TGTGCCAGCAGTGAAAGAGACACCAACACAGATACGCAGTATTTT. Amino acids: CASSERDTNTDTQYF. The chain combines TRBV2 with TRBJ2-3; D not certain. Germline V gene sequence: CDR1 SNHLY, CDR2 FYNNEI. The CDR3 sequence is 15 residues long. Between the trimmed V and J ends, which lost 2 bases and 2 bases, there was a span of 11 bases.

The chain couples TRBV27 to TRBJ2-3; 12 bases map to TRBD1. Unmatched junction bases numbered 8, after V lost 5 bases and J lost 5 bases. This CDR3 contains 16 residues. Germline values: CDR1 MNHEY, CDR2 SMNVEV (reference sequence). This CDR3 reads CASSPPGQGAKDTQYF. In DNA, the CDR3 is TGTGCCAGCAGTCCTCCGGGACAGGGGGCGAAAGATACGCAGTATTTT.

CDR3 sequence (DNA): TGTGCCAGCAGTGACGAACAGGGGGCCGCAGATACGCAGTATTTT. Protein product: CASSDEQGAADTQYF. This sequence joins TRBV2 and TRBJ2-3; 9 bases fit TRBD1. CDR3 length: 15 amino acids. Trimming at V came to 3 bases and at J to 4 bases, leaving 5 bases not matched to a gene. The germline V gene has CDR1 SNHLY and CDR2 FYNNEI.

In nucleotides, the CDR3 is TGTGCCAGCAGCCCCCCCAGGAGGAACACCATATATTTT. It encodes CASSPPRRNTIYF. The chain combines TRBV7-8 with TRBJ1-3, with D unresolved. CDR1 is SGHVS, CDR2 FQNEAQ, per germline. Trimming stripped 5 bases from V and 7 bases from J, with 12 bases between. This CDR3 contains 13 residues.

The V call is TRBV19, the J call TRBJ2-7; maybe TRBD1 (6 bases). Germline CDR1 reads LNHDA; CDR2 reads SQIVND (reference sequence). The CDR3 runs to 15 residues. V was shortened by 9 bases and J by 3 bases, with 21 bases between the two germline ends. CDR3 bases: TGTGCCAGCCGTGGAGTACAGGGCCCCATCTACGAGCAGTACTTC. This translates into CASRGVQGPIYEQYF.

The chain joins TRBV29-1 to TRBJ2-7; a weak D match, TRBD2 (5 bases). The CDR3 consists of 14 residues. Germline V gene sequence: CDR1 SQVTM, CDR2 ANQGSEA. V was clipped by 3 bases and J by 3 bases, with 15 bases between them. CDR3: CSVDSVRPGYEQYF. The CDR3 region has the DNA TGCAGCGTTGATAGCGTCCGACCCGGCTACGAGCAGTACTTC.

The table lists this clone with a count of one. DNA for the CDR3: TGTGCCATCAGCACCAGGACTGTCTCCTACGAGCAGTACTTC. Translated, it gives CAISTRTVSYEQYF. The J gene is TRBJ2-7, the V gene TRBV10-3; possible D gene TRBD2, 5 bases. Germline values: CDR1 ENHRY, CDR2 SYGVKD. This CDR3 spans 14 amino acids. Trimming shortened V by 6 bases and J by 0 bases, and 12 bases separated the two germline ends.